The 27 T cell receptor beta chains in this list originate from one sample, sequenced in a study of blood T cell repertoires in COVID-19 (dated by TCRdb to 2019 to 2021). The library was built by means of the immunoSEQ multiplex PCR assay. In its TCRdb copy, this immuneACCESS table keeps in-frame sequences only and misses some clones. Where compared with another copy, unresolved V genes explain less than half of these, and the others have no known cause. This sample comprises 170,000 or so clones, over 70% of them detected only once. Of the sample, 2.9% is held by the ten largest clones. The sequencing sample was made of peripheral blood. These receptors were collected from a woman aged 60-70 years with acute or convalescent COVID-19.

This clone was detected a few times. This chain links TRBV7-2 with TRBJ2-7; 10 positions match TRBD2. The ends lost 3 bases at V and 0 bases at J; junction bases unmatched: 2. The CDR3 has 15 amino acids. From germline, CDR1 is SGHTA and CDR2 FQGNSA. The CDR3 spells CASSFSSGSSYEQYF. The CDR3 nucleotides are TGTGCCAGCAGCTTCTCTAGCGGGAGCTCCTACGAGCAGTACTTC.

The sample holds a few counts of this clone. J is TRBJ2-2 and V is TRBV6-5; no firm D call. The CDR3 extends over 14 amino acids. CDR1 is MNHEY, CDR2 SVGAGI, per germline. V lost 5 bases and J lost 0, with 7 bases in between. Here the CDR3 reads CASSLDSNTGELFF. The CDR3 bases are TGTGCCAGCAGTCTTGACTCGAACACCGGGGAGCTGTTTTTT.

Notes on this clone: The sample has other DNA sequences that encode this CDR3 too. This rearrangement joins TRBV28 to TRBJ2-7, with a tentative D call TRBD2 (6 bases). CDR3 length equals 14 residues. The V and J ends lost 3 bases and 3 bases respectively, with 12 bases between them. The germline V gene has CDR1 MDHEN and CDR2 SYDVKM. The CDR3: CASSFSGGGYEQYF. CDR3 coding DNA: TGTGCCAGCAGTTTCTCCGGGGGAGGCTACGAGCAGTACTTC. The complete variable domain, with remaining parts taken from reference TRBV28 and TRBJ2-7, reads DVKVTQSSRYLVKRTGEKVFLECVQDMDHENMFWYRQDPGLGLRLIYFSYDVKMKEKGDIPEGYSVSREKKERFSLILESASTNQTSMYLCASSFSGGGYEQYFGPGTRLTVT.

This clone turned up a few times. The same CDR3 also results from other DNA sequences found in this sample. The chain couples TRBV19 to TRBJ1-5; D ambiguous. This CDR3 region has 12 residues. The V and J ends lost 4 bases and 4 bases respectively, with 5 bases between them. Germline V gene sequence: CDR1 LNHDA, CDR2 SQIVND (reference sequence). The CDR3 is CASSTGNQPQHF. The CDR3, as DNA: TGTGCCAGTAGTACGGGAAATCAGCCCCAGCATTTT. Drawing the rest from reference TRBV19 and TRBJ1-5, the complete variable domain is DGGITQSPKYLFRKEGQNVTLSCEQNLNHDAMYWYRQDPGQGLRLIYYSQIVNDFQKGDIAEGYSVSREKKESFPLTVTSAQKNPTAFYLCASSTGNQPQHFGDGTRLSIL.

The gene calls are TRBV7-8 and TRBJ1-1, with D perhaps TRBD1 (6 bases). The CDR3 has 13 residues. Germline V CDR1 and CDR2: SGHVS, FQNEAQ. V dropped 4 bases and J dropped 5 bases, with 11 bases sitting between them. CDR3 DNA: TGTGCCAGCAGCTCAACAGGGCAGACTGAAGCTTTCTTT. This translates into CASSSTGQTEAFF.

This chain links TRBV6-4 with TRBJ2-5; weak D call: TRBD1 (6 bases). Looked up from germline, CDR1 is MRHNA and CDR2 is SNTAGT. The CDR3 spans 15 residues. The germline V and J ends were trimmed by 0 bases and 0 bases, with 8 bases remaining between them. The CDR3 nucleotides are TGTGCCAGCAGTGACTCGGGGGACAACCAAGAGACCCAGTACTTC. This encodes CASSDSGDNQETQYF.

The chain employs TRBV5-6 and TRBJ1-1; D may be TRBD1 (5 bases). The CDR3 has 15 residues. V lost 3 bases, J lost 5 bases, and 17 bases lay in between. Looked up from germline, CDR1 is SGHDT and CDR2 is YYEEEE. The chain's CDR3 is CASSYGSGERTEAFF. Here the CDR3 DNA reads TGTGCCAGCAGCTACGGCTCGGGGGAGCGGACTGAAGCTTTCTTT.

The CDR3 spells CASSYSNGVPTDTQYF. The CDR3 nucleotides read TGTGCCAGCAGTTACTCAAACGGGGTTCCCACAGATACGCAGTATTTT. J is TRBJ2-3 and V is TRBV6-2 or TRBV6-3, with D possibly TRBD2 on 5 matching bases. CDR3 length: 16 residues. The germline gives CDR1 MNHEY, CDR2 SVGEGT. V lost 0 bases, J lost 2 bases, and 12 bases lay in between.

The V gene is TRBV5-6, the J gene TRBJ1-5; possible D gene TRBD1, 5 bases. Trimming shortened V by 4 bases and J by 0 bases, and 14 bases separated the two germline ends. The CDR3 covers 16 residues. Per the germline V gene, CDR1 is SGHDT and CDR2 is YYEEEE. CDR3 protein: CASSASDTYSNQPQHF. CDR3 in DNA: TGTGCCAGCAGCGCCTCGGACACTTATAGCAATCAGCCCCAGCATTTT.

V gene TRBV7-2 combines with J gene TRBJ1-6, with 7 positions matching TRBD1. The CDR3 has 16 residues. The germline gives CDR1 SGHTA, CDR2 FQGNSA. J lost 2 bases, V lost 4 bases, and 5 bases had no gene match. CDR3 in DNA: TGTGCCAGCAGCTCCTACAGGGGCCCCTATAATTCACCCCTCCACTTT. It yields the protein CASSSYRGPYNSPLHF.

The rearrangement joins TRBV5-6 to TRBJ1-2; D is possibly TRBD1 (5 bases). Trimming cost V 2 bases and J 6 bases, with 20 bases left between them. The CDR3 loop spans 16 amino acids. Germline values: CDR1 SGHDT, CDR2 YYEEEE. The CDR3, as DNA: TGTGCCAGCAGCTTCCCAGGCTTAGGACAAATAAATGGCTACACCTTC. Its translation is CASSFPGLGQINGYTF.

The V gene is TRBV28, the J gene TRBJ1-2, with TRBD1 as a possible D gene (6 bases). This CDR3 spans 12 amino acids. V was shortened by 6 bases and J by 7 bases, with 12 bases between the two germline ends. Germline V CDR1 and CDR2: MDHEN, SYDVKM. CDR3: CASRGGAGGYTF. CDR3 DNA: TGTGCCAGCAGAGGGGGGGCGGGTGGCTACACCTTC.

This clone was detected once. The chain combines TRBV12-3 or TRBV12-4 with TRBJ2-7; possible D gene TRBD2, 6 bases. V gave up 2 bases and J gave up 6 bases, with 8 bases separating them. The CDR3 sequence is 12 residues long. CDR3 loop: CASSLSEGEQYF. Here the CDR3 DNA reads TGTGCCAGCAGTTTATCGGAGGGCGAGCAGTACTTC.

V and J are TRBV19 and TRBJ1-2; no definite D call. CDR3 size: 17 residues. V was shortened by 5 bases and J by 2 bases, with 21 bases between the two germline ends. CDR1 LNHDA and CDR2 SQIVND come from the germline V gene (reference sequence). The CDR3 spells CASSLPRLGSGNYGYTF. The CDR3 nucleotides read TGTGCCAGTAGTCTTCCGAGGTTAGGGAGTGGAAACTATGGCTACACCTTC. The variable domain in full, completed from reference TRBV19 and TRBJ1-2, reads DGGITQSPKYLFRKEGQNVTLSCEQNLNHDAMYWYRQDPGQGLRLIYYSQIVNDFQKGDIAEGYSVSREKKESFPLTVTSAQKNPTAFYLCASSLPRLGSGNYGYTFGSGTRLTVV.

The V and J genes are TRBV9 and TRBJ1-2; a weak D match, TRBD1 (6 bases). This CDR3 contains 12 residues. Trimming took 7 bases from V and 2 from J, leaving 9 bases between them. The germline V gene encodes CDR1 SGDLS and CDR2 YYNGEE. The CDR3 loop is CASHRGNYGYTF. The CDR3 nucleotides read TGTGCCAGCCATAGGGGGAACTATGGCTACACCTTC. The full variable domain, in which reference TRBV9 and TRBJ1-2 provide the parts outside the CDR3, is DSGVTQTPKHLITATGQRVTLRCSPRSGDLSVYWYQQSLDQGLQFLIQYYNGEERAKGNILERFSAQQFPDLHSELNLSSLELGDSALYFCASHRGNYGYTFGSGTRLTVV.

The chain combines TRBV6-7 with TRBJ1-2; tentative D call: TRBD1 (6 bases). TRBV6-7 is annotated as an ORF whose role is uncertain. V was clipped by 7 bases and J by 0 bases, with 24 bases between them. The CDR3 covers 18 residues. The CDR3 nucleotides are TGTGCCAGCATTACGTCGGGACACCGAAAAGGAGCTAACTATGGCTACACCTTC. Translating gives CASITSGHRKGANYGYTF.

This rearrangement joins TRBV6-5 to TRBJ1-3; 7 bases line up with TRBD1. The germline gives CDR1 MNHEY, CDR2 SVGAGI. This CDR3 spans 16 amino acids. V shed 4 bases, J shed 1 base, and the junction held 7 bases outside the gene matches. The CDR3 region is CASSWDRWNSGNTIYF. Here the CDR3 DNA reads TGTGCCAGCAGTTGGGACAGATGGAATTCTGGAAACACCATATATTTT.

This clone was picked up a small number of times. This chain connects TRBV5-4 to TRBJ2-2, with 8 bases identical to TRBD1. V lost 4 bases, J lost 8 bases, and 16 bases stayed unmatched. The CDR3 is made up of 17 amino acids. CDR1 and CDR2 from the germline V gene are SGHNT and YYREEE (reference sequence). The DNA for the CDR3 is TGTGCCAGCAGCCCTGTACAGGACAGGGCCGGAGGGGGGGAGCTGTTTTTT. Translated, it gives CASSPVQDRAGGGELFF.

The rearrangement links TRBV9 to TRBJ2-5; D perhaps matches TRBD1 (6 bases). Deletions cut 2 bases from V and 0 bases from J, with 8 bases between. The CDR3 contains 14 residues. CDR1 is SGDLS, CDR2 YYNGEE, per germline. CDR3 amino acids: CASSVGTHQETQYF. CDR3 DNA: TGTGCCAGCAGCGTTGGGACACACCAAGAGACCCAGTACTTC.

The chain combines TRBV3-1 (or the pseudogene TRBV3-2) with TRBJ1-2; 10 bases are a match to TRBD1. Germline V lookup: CDR1 LGHDT, CDR2 YNNKEL (reference sequence). Trimming took 0 bases from V and 4 from J; bases not matched to a gene: 2. The CDR3 has 15 residues. CDR3 DNA: TGTGCCAGCAGCCAAGACGGGGACAGGGGCTATGGCTACACCTTC. Its translation is CASSQDGDRGYGYTF.

The chain combines TRBV30 with TRBJ2-3, with D maybe TRBD2 (5 bases). The V end was cut by 0 bases, the J end by 4 bases, with 11 bases between. This CDR3 comprises 14 residues. The V gene's germline CDR1 is GTSNPN and CDR2 SVGIG (reference sequence). CDR3: CAWSVTRPADTQYF. In DNA form, the CDR3 reads TGTGCCTGGAGTGTAACTAGACCCGCAGATACGCAGTATTTT.

The V call is TRBV3-1 (or the pseudogene TRBV3-2), the J call TRBJ1-4, with a weak D call TRBD1 (5 bases). V lost 6 bases and J lost 4, with 12 bases in between. CDR1 LGHDT and CDR2 YNNKEL come from the germline V gene (reference sequence). This CDR3 contains 14 residues. In DNA, the CDR3 is TGTGCCAGCAGTCACCAGGGCTATAATGAAAAACTGTTTTTT. Protein sequence: CASSHQGYNEKLFF.

This sequence joins TRBV5-8 and TRBJ1-2, with TRBD1 matching over 7 bases. J lost 4 bases, V lost 0 bases, and 3 bases had no gene match. This CDR3 has 14 residues. Germline V gene data show CDR1 as SGHTS and CDR2 as YDEGEE. CDR3 nucleotide sequence: TGTGCCAGCAGCTTGGCTTGGACAGGCTATGGCTACACCTTC. This translates into CASSLAWTGYGYTF. The full variable domain, its missing parts supplied by reference TRBV5-8 and TRBJ1-2, is EAGVTQSPTHLIKTRGQQATLRCSPISGHTSVYWYQQALGLGLQFLLWYDEGEERNRGNFPPRFSGRQFPNYSSELNVNALELEDSALYLCASSLAWTGYGYTFGSGTRLTVV.

This chain connects TRBV6-6 to TRBJ2-1; TRBD2 aligns across 9 bases. In germline, CDR1 is MNHNY, CDR2 SVGAGI (reference sequence). This CDR3 has 15 residues. V lost 6 bases to trimming and J lost 0 bases; unmatched junction nucleotides: 3. CDR3 bases: TGTGCCAGCAGCCCGACTAGCGGCTCCTACAATGAGCAGTTCTTC. Translation: CASSPTSGSYNEQFF.

The chain uses TRBV7-2 and TRBJ2-5; D not resolved. The germline V and J ends were trimmed by 8 bases and 2 bases, with 9 bases remaining between them. The germline V gene encodes CDR1 SGHTA and CDR2 FQGNSA. This CDR3 spans 12 amino acids. The CDR3 DNA reads as TGTGCCAGCGCCCGCGCTCAAGAGACCCAGTACTTC. Translated, it gives CASARAQETQYF.

The V gene is TRBV2, the J gene TRBJ1-3; 8 bases map to TRBD1. CDR1 SNHLY and CDR2 FYNNEI come from the germline V gene. This CDR3 spans 11 amino acids. V lost 3 bases, J lost 14 bases, and 3 bases stayed unmatched. The CDR3 coding sequence is TGTGCCAGCAGTGAGGAGGGACAGGTATATTTT. It is translated as CASSEEGQVYF.

This chain connects TRBV3-1 (or the pseudogene TRBV3-2) to TRBJ1-4; D gene uncertain. This CDR3 comprises 16 residues. The ends were cut back, 0 bases at V and 1 base at J, with 9 bases in the middle. Looked up from germline, CDR1 is LGHDT and CDR2 is YNNKEL (reference sequence). CDR3 bases: TGTGCCAGCAGCCAAGATGAGGGTCAAACTAATGAAAAACTGTTTTTT. Translated, it gives CASSQDEGQTNEKLFF.